This T cell receptor (beta chain) was obtained from a study of siplizumab effects on memory and regulatory T cells. Assay: immunoSEQ multiplex PCR; the TCRdb copy retains only in-frame clones and omits some. Among more than 95,000 clones listed, about 92% were seen once. This CDR3 has 14 amino acids. CDR1 is KGHSH, CDR2 LQKENI, per germline. J was trimmed by 3 bases and V by 2 bases; bases with no gene match: 3. The V and J genes are TRBV18 and TRBJ1-2; TRBD1 agrees at 7 bases. The source material was CD4+ T cells sorted from blood. This TCR derives from a human donor in good health. The CDR3 spells CASSPDREYYGYTF. CDR3 DNA sequence: TGTGCCAGCTCACCAGACAGGGAATACTATGGCTACACCTTC. Variable domain in full (rest from reference TRBV18 and TRBJ1-2): NAGVMQNPRHLVRRRGQEARLRCSPMKGHSHVYWYRQLPEEGLKFMVYLQKENIIDESGMPKERFSAEFPKEGPSILRIQQVVRGDSAAYFCASSPDREYYGYTFGSGTRLTVV.